Below, one TCR beta chain is given with its context. The CDR3 contains 16 residues. In germline, CDR1 is SGHRS, CDR2 YFSETQ. V was pared by 2 bases and J by 4 bases, with 8 bases of the junction left unmatched. This entry comes from a study of blood T cell repertoires in COVID-19. The wider study: Sites across the United States, Italy and Spain contributed samples from acute and convalescent COVID-19. PBMCs, B-cell-depleted T cells, or T cells were the source of the cDNA or gDNA that made up the material.

In the authors' methods: Amplification of reference gene primers was used by the study to estimate nucleated cell counts. The assay was immunoSEQ multiplex PCR, and TCRdb's table has in-frame clones only and misses some. V, J and clone size are those of that table, while D and trimming were read from the DNA. The table lists 170,000 or so clones, around nine tenths of them singletons. The receptor was isolated from a man over 45 with acute or convalescent COVID-19. The sequenced material came from peripheral blood. This chain uses TRBV5-1 with TRBJ2-1, with TRBD2 matching over 8 bases. The CDR3 coding sequence is TGCGCCAGCAGCTTAATCTCTAGCGGGCCATACAATGAGCAGTTCTTC. This translates into CASSLISSGPYNEQFF. The whole variable domain, remainder taken from reference TRBV5-1 and TRBJ2-1, is KAGVTQTPRYLIKTRGQQVTLSCSPISGHRSVSWYQQTPGQGLQFLFEYFSETQRNKGNFPGRFSGRQFSNSRSEMNVSTLELGDSALYLCASSLISSGPYNEQFFGPGTRLTVL.